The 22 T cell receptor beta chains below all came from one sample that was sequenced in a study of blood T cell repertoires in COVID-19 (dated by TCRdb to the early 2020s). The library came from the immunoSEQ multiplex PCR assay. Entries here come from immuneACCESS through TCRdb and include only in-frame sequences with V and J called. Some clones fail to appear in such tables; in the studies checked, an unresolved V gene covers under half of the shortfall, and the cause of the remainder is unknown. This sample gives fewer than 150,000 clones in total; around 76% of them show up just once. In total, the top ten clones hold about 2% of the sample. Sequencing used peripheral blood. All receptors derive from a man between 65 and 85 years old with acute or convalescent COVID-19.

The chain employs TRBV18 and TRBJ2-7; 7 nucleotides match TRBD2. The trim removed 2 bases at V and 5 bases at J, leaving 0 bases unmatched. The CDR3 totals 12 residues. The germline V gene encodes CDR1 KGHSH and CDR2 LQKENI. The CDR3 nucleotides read TGTGCCAGCTCACCAGGGAGGGACGAGCAGTACTTC. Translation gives CASSPGRDEQYF.

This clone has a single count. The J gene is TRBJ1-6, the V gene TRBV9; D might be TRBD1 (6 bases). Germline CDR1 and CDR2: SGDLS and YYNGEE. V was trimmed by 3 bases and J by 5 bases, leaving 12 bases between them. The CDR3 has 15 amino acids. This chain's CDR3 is CASSAGTRNNSPLHF. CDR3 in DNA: TGTGCCAGCAGCGCGGGGACAAGGAATAATTCACCCCTCCACTTT.

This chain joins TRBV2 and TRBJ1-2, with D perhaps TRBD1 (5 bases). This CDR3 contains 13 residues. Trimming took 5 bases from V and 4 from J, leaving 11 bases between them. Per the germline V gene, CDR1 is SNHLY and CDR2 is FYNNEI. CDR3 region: CASSNQGSYGYTF. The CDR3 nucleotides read TGTGCCAGCAGTAACCAGGGATCCTATGGCTACACCTTC.

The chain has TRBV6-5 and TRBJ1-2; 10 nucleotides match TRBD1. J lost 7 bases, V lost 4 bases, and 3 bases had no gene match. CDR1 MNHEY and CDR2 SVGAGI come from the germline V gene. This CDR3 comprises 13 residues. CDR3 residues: CASSFRDRGGYTF. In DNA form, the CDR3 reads TGTGCCAGCAGTTTCCGGGACAGGGGTGGCTACACCTTC.

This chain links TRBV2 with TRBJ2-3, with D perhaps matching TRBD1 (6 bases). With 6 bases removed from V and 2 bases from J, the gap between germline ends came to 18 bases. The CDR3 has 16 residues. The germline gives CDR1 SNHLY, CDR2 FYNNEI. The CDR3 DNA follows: TGTGCCAGCAGGGCCCGGGCAGGGGAGTCCACAGATACGCAGTATTTT. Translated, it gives CASRARAGESTDTQYF.

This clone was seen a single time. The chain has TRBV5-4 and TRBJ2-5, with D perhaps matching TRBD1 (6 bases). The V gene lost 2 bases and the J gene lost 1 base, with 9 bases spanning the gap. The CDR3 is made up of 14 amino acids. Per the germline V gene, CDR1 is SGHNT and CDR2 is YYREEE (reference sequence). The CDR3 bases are TGTGCCAGCAGCTTAGGACAGAGCCAAGAGACCCAGTACTTC. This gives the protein CASSLGQSQETQYF.

CDR3 nucleotides: TGTGCCAGCAAAGCGGGGGCCGGCACAGATACGCAGTATTTT. Translation: CASKAGAGTDTQYF. This chain connects TRBV19 to TRBJ2-3; TRBD2 aligns across 8 bases. V was clipped by 9 bases and J by 1 base; unmatched bases: 6. The germline V gene has CDR1 LNHDA and CDR2 SQIVND (reference sequence). The length of the CDR3 is 14 residues.

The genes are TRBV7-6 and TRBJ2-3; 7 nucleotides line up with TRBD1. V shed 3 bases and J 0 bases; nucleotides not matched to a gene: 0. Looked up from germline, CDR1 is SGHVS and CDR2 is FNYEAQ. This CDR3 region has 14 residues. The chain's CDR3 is CASSLGQSTDTQYF. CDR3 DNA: TGTGCCAGCAGCTTGGGACAGAGCACAGATACGCAGTATTTT.

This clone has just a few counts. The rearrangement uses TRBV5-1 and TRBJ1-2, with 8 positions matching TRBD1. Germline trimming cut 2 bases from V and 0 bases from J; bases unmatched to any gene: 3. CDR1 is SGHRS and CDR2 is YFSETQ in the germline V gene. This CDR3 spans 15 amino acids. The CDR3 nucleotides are TGCGCCAGCAGCTTTGGACAGGGCCCTAACTATGGCTACACCTTC. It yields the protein CASSFGQGPNYGYTF. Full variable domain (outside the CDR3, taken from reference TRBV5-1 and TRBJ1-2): KAGVTQTPRYLIKTRGQQVTLSCSPISGHRSVSWYQQTPGQGLQFLFEYFSETQRNKGNFPGRFSGRQFSNSRSEMNVSTLELGDSALYLCASSFGQGPNYGYTFGSGTRLTVV.

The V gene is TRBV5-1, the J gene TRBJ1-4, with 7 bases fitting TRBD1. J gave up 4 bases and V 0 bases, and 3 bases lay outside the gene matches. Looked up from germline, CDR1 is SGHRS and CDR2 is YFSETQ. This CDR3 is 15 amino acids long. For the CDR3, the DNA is TGCGCCAGCAGCTTGGGGGACAGCAGTAATGAAAAACTGTTTTTT. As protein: CASSLGDSSNEKLFF.

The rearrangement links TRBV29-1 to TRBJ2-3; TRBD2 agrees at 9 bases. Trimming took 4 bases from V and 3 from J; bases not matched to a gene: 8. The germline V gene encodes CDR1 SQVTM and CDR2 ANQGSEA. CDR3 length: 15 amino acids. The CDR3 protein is CSVVGAGGPTDTQYF. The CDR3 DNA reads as TGCAGCGTTGTGGGGGCGGGGGGGCCGACAGATACGCAGTATTTT.

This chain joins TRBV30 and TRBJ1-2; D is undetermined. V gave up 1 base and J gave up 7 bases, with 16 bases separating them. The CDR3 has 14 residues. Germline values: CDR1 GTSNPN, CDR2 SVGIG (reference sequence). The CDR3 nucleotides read TGTGCCTGGAGTGGAAGGTGGGCTCTGGCTGGCTACACCTTC. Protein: CAWSGRWALAGYTF.

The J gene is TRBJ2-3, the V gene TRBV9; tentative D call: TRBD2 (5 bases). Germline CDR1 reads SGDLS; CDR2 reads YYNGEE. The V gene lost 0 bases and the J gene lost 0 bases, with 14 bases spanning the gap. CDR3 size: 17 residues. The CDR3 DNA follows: TGTGCCAGCAGCGTAGTGGCGGGCGGCCTTAGCACAGATACGCAGTATTTT. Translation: CASSVVAGGLSTDTQYF.

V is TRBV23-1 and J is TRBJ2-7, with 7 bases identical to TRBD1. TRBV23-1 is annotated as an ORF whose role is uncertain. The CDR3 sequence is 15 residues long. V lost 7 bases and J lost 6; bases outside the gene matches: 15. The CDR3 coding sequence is TGCGCCAGCACACCCGAGGGACAGTCAATTGGCGAGCAGTACTTC. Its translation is CASTPEGQSIGEQYF.

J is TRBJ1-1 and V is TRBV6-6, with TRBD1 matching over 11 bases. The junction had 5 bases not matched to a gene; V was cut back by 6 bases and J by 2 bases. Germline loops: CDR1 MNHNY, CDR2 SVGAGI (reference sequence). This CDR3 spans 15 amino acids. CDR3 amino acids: CASSQRTGGNTEAFF. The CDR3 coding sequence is TGTGCCAGCAGCCAAAGGACAGGGGGCAACACTGAAGCTTTCTTT.

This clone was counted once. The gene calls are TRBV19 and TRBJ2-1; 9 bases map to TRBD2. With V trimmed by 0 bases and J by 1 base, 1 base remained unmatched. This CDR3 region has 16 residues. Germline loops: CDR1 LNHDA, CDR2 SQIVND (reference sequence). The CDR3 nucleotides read TGTGCCAGTAGTATAGATCTAGCGGGATCCTACAATGAGCAGTTCTTC. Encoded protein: CASSIDLAGSYNEQFF.

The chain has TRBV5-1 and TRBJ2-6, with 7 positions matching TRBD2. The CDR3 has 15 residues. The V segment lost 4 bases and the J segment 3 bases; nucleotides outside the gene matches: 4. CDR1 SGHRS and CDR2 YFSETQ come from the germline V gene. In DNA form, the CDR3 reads TGCGCCAGCAGCCCCTCGGGGGGTGGGGCCAACGTCCTGACTTTC. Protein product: CASSPSGGGANVLTF.

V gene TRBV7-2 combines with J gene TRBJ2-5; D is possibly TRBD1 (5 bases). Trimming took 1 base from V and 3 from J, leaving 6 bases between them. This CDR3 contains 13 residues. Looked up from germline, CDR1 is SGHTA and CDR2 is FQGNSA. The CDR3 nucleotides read TGTGCCAGCAGCTTAGGACAGAAAGAGACCCAGTACTTC. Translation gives CASSLGQKETQYF. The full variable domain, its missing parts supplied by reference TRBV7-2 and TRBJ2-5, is GAGVSQSPSNKVTEKGKDVELRCDPISGHTALYWYRQSLGQGLEFLIYFQGNSAPDKSGLPSDRFSAERTGGSVSTLTIQRTQQEDSAVYLCASSLGQKETQYFGPGTRLLVL.

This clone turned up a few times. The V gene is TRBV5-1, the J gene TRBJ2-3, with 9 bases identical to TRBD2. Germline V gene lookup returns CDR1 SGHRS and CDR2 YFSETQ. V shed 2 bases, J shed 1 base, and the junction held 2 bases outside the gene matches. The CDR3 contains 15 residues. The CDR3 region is CASSFLAGRTDTQYF. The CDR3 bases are TGCGCCAGCAGCTTCCTAGCGGGACGCACAGATACGCAGTATTTT. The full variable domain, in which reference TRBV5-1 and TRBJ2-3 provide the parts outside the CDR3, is KAGVTQTPRYLIKTRGQQVTLSCSPISGHRSVSWYQQTPGQGLQFLFEYFSETQRNKGNFPGRFSGRQFSNSRSEMNVSTLELGDSALYLCASSFLAGRTDTQYFGPGTRLTVL.

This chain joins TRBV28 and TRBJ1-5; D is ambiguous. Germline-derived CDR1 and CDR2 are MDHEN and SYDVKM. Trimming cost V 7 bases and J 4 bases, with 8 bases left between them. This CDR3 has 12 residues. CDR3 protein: CASKEENQPQHF. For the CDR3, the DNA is TGTGCCAGCAAAGAGGAAAATCAGCCCCAGCATTTT.

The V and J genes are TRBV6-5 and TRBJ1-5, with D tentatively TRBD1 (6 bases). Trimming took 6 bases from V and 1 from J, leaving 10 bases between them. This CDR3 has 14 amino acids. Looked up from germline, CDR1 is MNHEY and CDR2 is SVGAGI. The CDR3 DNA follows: TGTGCCAGCAGACTGAGGGGGAGCAATCAGCCCCAGCATTTT. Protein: CASRLRGSNQPQHF.

This CDR3 reads CASSEEQAGGETQYF. The CDR3 DNA reads as TGTGCCAGCAGTGAAGAACAGGCCGGGGGGGAGACCCAGTACTTC. This chain joins TRBV2 and TRBJ2-5; 7 nucleotides line up with TRBD2. Germline-derived CDR1 and CDR2 are SNHLY and FYNNEI. Trimming cost V 1 base and J 5 bases; bases outside gene matches: 7. This CDR3 has 15 amino acids.